These T cell receptor beta chains were read from a single sample in a study of blood T cell repertoires in COVID-19. Clones were sequenced by immunoSEQ multiplex PCR, and TCRdb holds only the in-frame ones, with some missing. The data contain roughly 73,000 clones, roughly 90% of them seen just once; the ten biggest clones take up 1.3% to 1.5%. The sample taken for sequencing was peripheral blood. These receptors originate from a man aged 50-60 years with acute or convalescent COVID-19. The conserved cysteine and the conserved F or W are not part of the CDR3 here.

TRBJ2-3	TRBV29-1	11	SVVDTWKDTQY
TRBJ1-1	TRBV27	12	ASRPGTGGREAF
TRBJ1-5	TRBV28	12	ASSLGGTNQPQH
TRBJ1-6	TRBV27	11	ASSPGGSTPLH
TRBJ2-7	TRBV18	12	ASSPIQGAYEQY
TRBJ1-4	TRBV11-2	13	ASSWGQARSEKLF
TRBJ1-4	TRBV28	14	ASSSAGQGANEKLF
TRBJ2-1	TRBV28	13	ASSLSRRSYNEQF
TRBJ2-1	TRBV19	13	ASRDWGLADNEQF
TRBJ2-1	TRBV11-2	13	ASSRAGPSYNEQF
TRBJ2-1	TRBV6-2/TRBV6-3	14	ASSSPALRGHNEQF
TRBJ1-1	TRBV18	13	ASSPGQGWDTEAF
TRBJ2-7	TRBV6-1	13	ASSESQGVSYEQY
TRBJ2-7	TRBV7-9	14	ASSFPTSGSFYEQY
TRBJ1-4	TRBV6-5	13	ASSLWDSPNEKLF
TRBJ2-1	TRBV18	14	ASSPPSSFSYNEQF
TRBJ2-2	TRBV28	14	ASSRSGTGSTGELF
TRBJ2-5	TRBV6-6	12	ASRGGGGQETQY
TRBJ2-1	TRBV7-7	18	ASSSSGPGTSGGAWNEQF
TRBJ1-1	TRBV11-2	14	ASSLVMGQPNTEAF
TRBJ2-2	TRBV3-1/TRBV3-2	12	ASTSSGRAGELF
TRBJ2-7	TRBV10-1	11	ASAGTGEWEQY
TRBJ2-2	TRBV5-6	11	ASIQGNTGELF
TRBJ1-6	TRBV4-1	11	ASSQVTGYPLH
TRBJ1-3	TRBV5-5	16	ASSLAAGQGFSGNTIY
TRBJ2-5	TRBV27	11	ASSLGRGETQY